Below, one TCR beta chain is given with its context. As originally analysed: Reference gene primer amplification yielded estimated nucleated cell counts. Measured with immunoSEQ multiplex PCR; TCRdb has only the in-frame clones, and not every one. V and J calls and clone size are those listed in that table; D and trimming were worked out from the DNA. Seen here are 63,000 or so clones, roughly 91% observed once, and the top ten hold approximately 1.5%. The data were obtained in a study of blood T cell repertoires in COVID-19. In the study overall: Donors in the United States, Italy and Spain gave samples during acute or convalescent COVID-19.

V was cut by 6 bases and J by 6 bases, with 18 bases left in between. The CDR3 has 15 residues. In germline, CDR1 is LGHNT, CDR2 FRNRAP. This receptor was taken from a man in his 60s with acute or convalescent COVID-19. Sequenced material: peripheral blood. This chain joins TRBV12-5 and TRBJ1-5, with D possibly being TRBD1 (5 bases). DNA of the CDR3: TGTGCTAGTGGCCTTACCTATGGGGGGGGTCAGCCCCAGCATTTT. Its translation: CASGLTYGGGQPQHF.